A single sample gave rise to the 4 T cell receptor beta chains below, sequenced in a study of cytomegalovirus exposure and HLA in healthy donors. The PCR contained 60 Vbeta and 13 Jbeta primers. The repertoire was sequenced with immunoSEQ multiplex PCR; TCRdb's copy has only in-frame clones and lacks some. The sample carries approximately 130,000 clones, around 83% recorded once. The sequenced sample was PBMCs. The receptors derive from a girl aged 2 to 10 in good health and CMV-seronegative.

This clone came up once. The V call is TRBV5-8, the J call TRBJ2-1; 10 bases line up with TRBD2. Per the germline V gene, CDR1 is SGHTS and CDR2 is YDEGEE. There are 15 residues in the CDR3. V was clipped by 2 bases and J by 8 bases; unmatched bases: 7. CDR3 residues: CASSFPGLASHEQFF. The DNA of the CDR3 is TGTGCCAGCAGCTTCCCGGGACTAGCGAGTCATGAGCAGTTCTTC.

The chain links TRBV4-1 to TRBJ2-1, with D hard to call. Germline V lookup: CDR1 MGHRA, CDR2 YSYEKL. The CDR3 extends over 13 amino acids. V was pared by 6 bases and J by 9 bases, with 15 bases between. CDR3 sequence reads: CASSRLPSGEQFF. CDR3 sequence (DNA): TGCGCCAGCAGTCGGCTACCCTCAGGTGAGCAGTTCTTC.

This clone showed up just once. V usage is TRBV5-3 and J usage is TRBJ2-1; 7 bases align to TRBD2. TRBV5-3 is annotated as an ORF whose role is uncertain. There are 13 residues in the CDR3. Germline trimming cut 7 bases from V and 9 bases from J; bases unmatched to any gene: 10. DNA of the CDR3: TGTGCCAGAGTAGGGCGGGGGAGGAGTGAGCAGTTCTTC. Amino acids: CARVGRGRSEQFF.

This chain links TRBV6-5 with TRBJ1-4, with TRBD1 identical over 10 bases. The V gene end was trimmed by 2 bases and the J gene end by 8 bases; junction bases not matched to a gene: 2. CDR1 MNHEY and CDR2 SVGAGI come from the germline V gene. CDR3 size: 14 residues. The CDR3 DNA sequence: TGTGCCAGCAGTTACGGGACAGGGGAAGAAAAACTGTTTTTT. This codes for CASSYGTGEEKLFF.